This T cell receptor beta chain was identified during a study of molecular identifiers for immune sequencing clone quantification. Study-level results: Even with more than 950,000 naive cells present, spiked Jurkat TCR RNA from one cell was reportedly detectable.

CDR3 size: 14 residues. V dropped 4 bases and J dropped 2 bases, with 11 bases sitting between them. The germline CDR1 and CDR2 sequences are SEHNR and FQNEAQ (reference sequence). The bulk TCR libraries were made with methods described before and with listed TCR primers. TCRdb re-derived calls from the PCR reads in MiXCR, one entry per CDR3 protein. Found here are more than 85,000 distinct CDR3 sequences, roughly 34% of them singletons; the top ten hold about 4.2%. There are many counts of this clonotype. Its antigen is not identified. The receptor's source is a human donor in good health. Some libraries in this study had Jurkat cell RNA spiked in. This chain connects TRBV7-9 to TRBJ2-5; D possibly corresponds to TRBD2 (6 bases). The sample taken for sequencing was naive CD8+ T cells from blood, with Jurkat cell RNA spiked in. The subset was: FACS-sorted CD8+CD4-CCR7+CD45RA+ naive T cells. The DNA of the CDR3 is TGTGCCAGCAGCTCCGGGACTGCACAAGAGACCCAGTACTTC. This codes for CASSSGTAQETQYF.